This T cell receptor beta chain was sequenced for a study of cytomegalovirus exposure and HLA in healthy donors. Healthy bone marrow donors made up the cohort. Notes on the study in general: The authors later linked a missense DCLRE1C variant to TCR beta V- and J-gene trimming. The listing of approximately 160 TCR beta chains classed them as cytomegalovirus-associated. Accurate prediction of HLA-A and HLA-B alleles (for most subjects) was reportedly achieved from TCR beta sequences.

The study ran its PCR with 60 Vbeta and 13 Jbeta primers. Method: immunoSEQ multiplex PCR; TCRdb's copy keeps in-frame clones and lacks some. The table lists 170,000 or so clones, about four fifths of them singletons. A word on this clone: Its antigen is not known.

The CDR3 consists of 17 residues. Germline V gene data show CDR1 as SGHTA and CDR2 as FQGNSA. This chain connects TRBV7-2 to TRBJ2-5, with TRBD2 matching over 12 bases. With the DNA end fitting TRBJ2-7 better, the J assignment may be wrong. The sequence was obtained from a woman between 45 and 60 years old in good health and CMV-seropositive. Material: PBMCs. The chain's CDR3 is CASSSGSGLAGSYEQYF. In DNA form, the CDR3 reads TGTGCCAGCAGCTCAGGGTCAGGACTAGCGGGGTCCTACGAGCAGTACTTC.